One T cell receptor beta chain is described in this entry. The target antigen is unknown. The PCR employed 60 Vbeta primers together with 13 Jbeta primers. Assay: immunoSEQ multiplex PCR; the TCRdb copy retains only in-frame clones and omits some. The profile shows 95,000 to 110,000 clones, 60% to 80% of them singletons. These data are taken from a study of cytomegalovirus exposure and HLA in healthy donors. General observations from the study: An apparent linkage of common viral pathogens to several of the most significant clusters emerged in a later analysis. Altogether, 170 or so TCR beta chains were recorded as cytomegalovirus-associated. Earlier analysis found most TCR beta V segments productive about 90% or about 30% of the time. It was reported in a later analysis that an Asian-associated ancestry cluster showed fewer N-insertions than the approximately 670-donor mean.

The CDR3 is 13 residues long. Germline V gene lookup returns CDR1 SQVTM and CDR2 ANQGSEA. This chain links TRBV29-1 with TRBJ2-5; D may be TRBD1 (5 bases). The end of the DNA is better explained by TRBJ2-7, so the J call may be wrong. The sequenced material came from PBMCs. The clonotype originates from a man between 60 and 75 years old in good health and CMV-seropositive. The CDR3 region is CSVPRAGMNEQYF. CDR3 in DNA: TGCAGCGTCCCCCGGGCAGGGATGAACGAGCAGTACTTC.